The 28 T cell receptor beta chains below come from one sample, sequenced in a study of OX40 agonist ivuxolimab in advanced cancers. TCRdb's table, derived via immunoSEQ multiplex PCR, lists solely in-frame clones and lacks some. This table has 70,000 or so clones, under 90% appearing once. The sample was CD4+ or CD8+ T cells sorted from blood, taken in a trial of the OX40 agonist ivuxolimab. These receptors were collected from an adult with an advanced solid tumor such as melanoma, head and neck, liver or kidney cancer.

The chain carries TRBV19 and TRBJ2-3; 9 bases are a match to TRBD1. This CDR3 is 15 amino acids long. Unmatched junction bases numbered 5, after V lost 3 bases and J lost 4 bases. Germline V CDR1 and CDR2: LNHDA, SQIVND (reference sequence). The CDR3 DNA follows: TGTGCCAGTAGTATTCAAAGACAGGGGGCAGATACGCAGTATTTT. Its translation is CASSIQRQGADTQYF.

The rearrangement uses TRBV19 and TRBJ1-3; D remains unclear. This CDR3 is 12 amino acids long. Germline CDR1 LNHDA, CDR2 SQIVND (reference sequence). V was pared by 3 bases and J by 6 bases, with 6 bases between. Written as DNA, the CDR3 is TGTGCCAGTAGTATGATTGAAAACACCATATATTTT. Residues: CASSMIENTIYF.

The chain uses TRBV5-4 and TRBJ2-2, with 7 positions matching TRBD1. The V segment lost 5 bases and the J segment 2 bases; nucleotides outside the gene matches: 3. The CDR3 has 14 amino acids. The germline gives CDR1 SGHNT, CDR2 YYREEE (reference sequence). The CDR3 sequence is CASRRDSNTGELFF. The CDR3 DNA follows: TGTGCCAGCAGAAGGGACAGCAACACCGGGGAGCTGTTTTTT.

The genes are TRBV30 and TRBJ2-3; 8 bases agree with TRBD1. V lost 2 bases, J lost 3 bases, and 4 bases stayed unmatched. This CDR3 is built from 14 residues. The V gene's germline CDR1 is GTSNPN and CDR2 SVGIG (reference sequence). Written as DNA, the CDR3 is TGTGCCTGGAGTCAAACAGGGGGGACAGATACGCAGTATTTT. The encoded protein is CAWSQTGGTDTQYF. Full variable domain (outside the CDR3, taken from reference TRBV30 and TRBJ2-3): SQTIHQWPATLVQPVGSPLSLECTVEGTSNPNLYWYRQAAGRGLQLLFYSVGIGQISSEVPQNLSASRPQDRQFILSSKKLLLSDSGFYLCAWSQTGGTDTQYFGPGTRLTVL.

The chain carries TRBV27 and TRBJ2-7; D uncertain. Germline-derived CDR1 and CDR2 are MNHEY and SMNVEV (reference sequence). Trimming left V 2 bases short and J 6 bases short, with 17 bases between. This CDR3 comprises 15 residues. The CDR3, as DNA: TGTGCCAGCAGTTTAAATCCCGATGGATGGGGCGAGCAGTACTTC. It encodes CASSLNPDGWGEQYF.

The CDR3 DNA sequence: TGCGCCAGCAGCGTGACCGGGACAGAAGAAGCTTTCTTT. As protein: CASSVTGTEEAFF. V usage is TRBV5-1 and J usage is TRBJ1-1; TRBD1 agrees at 7 bases. The CDR3 length is 13 residues. With V trimmed by 4 bases and J by 8 bases, 8 bases remained unmatched. Per germline, CDR1 SGHRS and CDR2 YFSETQ.

This chain uses TRBV9 with TRBJ1-3, with a tentative D call TRBD1 (5 bases). The germline CDR1 and CDR2 sequences are SGDLS and YYNGEE. The ends were cut back, 0 bases at V and 0 bases at J, with 7 bases in the middle. The CDR3 is 15 amino acids. CDR3 DNA: TGTGCCAGCAGCGTAGGTGGGGGCTCTGGAAACACCATATATTTT. Protein product: CASSVGGGSGNTIYF.

In its sample, this clone was seen many times. J is TRBJ1-5 and V is TRBV4-1; D unresolved. Trimming took 0 bases from V and 11 from J, leaving 11 bases between them. The CDR3 is 13 amino acids. Germline V gives CDR1 MGHRA, CDR2 YSYEKL. The CDR3 DNA follows: TGCGCCAGCAGCCAAGATGGGCTGGGAGCCCAGCATTTT. Its protein product is CASSQDGLGAQHF.

As concerns this clone: The junction shows a germline mismatch at one end, possibly a read error. This chain connects TRBV7-3 to TRBJ2-5; D may correspond to TRBD1 or TRBD2 (5 bases each). CDR1 SGHTA and CDR2 FQGTGA come from the germline V gene. The CDR3 is 13 residues long. DNA of the CDR3: TGTGCCAGCAGCCGAGGGGCAAGAGAGGCCCAGTACTTC. It yields the protein CASSRGAREAQYF.

This clone has just a few counts. The V gene is TRBV6-5, the J gene TRBJ1-3; no reliable D call. CDR3 length equals 15 residues. Between the trimmed V and J ends, which lost 6 bases and 0 bases, there was a span of 12 bases. Germline V CDR1 and CDR2: MNHEY, SVGAGI. The CDR3 nucleotides read TGTGCCAGCAGCCCTAGACGGGACTCTGGAAACACCATATATTTT. Its protein product is CASSPRRDSGNTIYF.

The rearrangement links TRBV10-3 to TRBJ2-3, with unresolved D. Looked up from germline, CDR1 is ENHRY and CDR2 is SYGVKD. The CDR3 extends over 12 amino acids. The ends were cut back, 2 bases at V and 11 bases at J, with 11 bases in the middle. In nucleotides, the CDR3 is TGTGCCATCAGTGAGAGAACGCAGGAGCAGTATTTT. It translates to CAISERTQEQYF.

This rearrangement joins TRBV30 to TRBJ1-1; D is ambiguous. Germline values: CDR1 GTSNPN, CDR2 SVGIG (reference sequence). The ends were cut back, 1 base at V and 0 bases at J, with 6 bases in the middle. The CDR3 length is 13 residues. CDR3 sequence (DNA): TGTGCCTGGAGTGGGCAGCTGAACACTGAAGCTTTCTTT. This codes for CAWSGQLNTEAFF.

This chain connects TRBV7-9 to TRBJ2-3; 9 bases fit TRBD1. CDR3 length equals 14 residues. Germline-derived CDR1 and CDR2 are SEHNR and FQNEAQ (reference sequence). With V trimmed by 5 bases and J by 5 bases, 5 bases remained unmatched. The CDR3 loop is CASSIRQGGDTQYF. In nucleotides, the CDR3 is TGTGCCAGCAGCATTAGACAGGGGGGAGATACGCAGTATTTT.

The chain carries TRBV5-1 and TRBJ1-2; D not certain. Germline-derived CDR1 and CDR2 are SGHRS and YFSETQ. V dropped 0 bases and J dropped 2 bases, with 14 bases sitting between them. The CDR3 totals 16 residues. The DNA for the CDR3 is TGCGCCAGCAGCTTGGAAGTCGCCGTCGCGAACTATGGCTACACCTTC. It yields the protein CASSLEVAVANYGYTF.

V and J are TRBV7-9 and TRBJ2-5; 8 nucleotides match TRBD1. The CDR3 contains 14 residues. Unmatched junction bases numbered 2, after V lost 5 bases and J lost 0 bases. Germline V gene data show CDR1 as SEHNR and CDR2 as FQNEAQ (reference sequence). The CDR3 coding sequence is TGTGCCAGCAGCGGGGACAGGTACCAAGAGACCCAGTACTTC. Amino acid sequence: CASSGDRYQETQYF.

The rearrangement links TRBV5-8 to TRBJ1-1; 7 bases line up with TRBD1. The CDR3 is 16 residues long. Per germline, CDR1 SGHTS and CDR2 YDEGEE. Germline trimming cut 2 bases from V and 0 bases from J; bases unmatched to any gene: 7. This chain's CDR3 is CASSFVRDSVNTEAFF. The CDR3 DNA sequence: TGTGCCAGCAGCTTTGTCCGGGACAGCGTGAACACTGAAGCTTTCTTT.

The chain recombines TRBV9 with TRBJ2-1; D uncertain. Germline V gene data show CDR1 as SGDLS and CDR2 as YYNGEE. This CDR3 spans 13 amino acids. V was trimmed by 0 bases and J by 9 bases, leaving 10 bases between them. The CDR3 loop is CASSVGNYGEQFF. The CDR3 coding sequence is TGTGCCAGCAGCGTAGGGAACTACGGTGAGCAGTTCTTC.

The chain joins TRBV30 to TRBJ2-1, with 7 bases identical to TRBD2. This CDR3 has 13 residues. Germline V gene data show CDR1 as GTSNPN and CDR2 as SVGIG (reference sequence). J was trimmed by 5 bases and V by 3 bases; bases with no gene match: 4. CDR3 residues: CAWRRGTNNEQFF. The CDR3 nucleotides read TGTGCCTGGAGACGCGGGACTAACAATGAGCAGTTCTTC. The entire variable domain, with the rest obtained from reference TRBV30 and TRBJ2-1, is as follows: SQTIHQWPATLVQPVGSPLSLECTVEGTSNPNLYWYRQAAGRGLQLLFYSVGIGQISSEVPQNLSASRPQDRQFILSSKKLLLSDSGFYLCAWRRGTNNEQFFGPGTRLTVL.

The V call is TRBV5-1, the J call TRBJ2-2; TRBD1 aligns across 11 bases. The CDR3 loop spans 17 amino acids. The ends lost 3 bases at V and 4 bases at J; junction bases unmatched: 8. The germline gives CDR1 SGHRS, CDR2 YFSETQ. The CDR3 reads CASSYPGQGESTGELFF. Written as DNA, the CDR3 is TGCGCCAGCAGCTACCCGGGACAGGGGGAAAGCACCGGGGAGCTGTTTTTT.

The CDR3 nucleotides are TGTGCCAGCAGCACCTTCGGACCCAACACTGAAGCTTTCTTT. Protein: CASSTFGPNTEAFF. The rearrangement joins TRBV6-1 to TRBJ1-1; D gene ambiguous. This CDR3 region has 14 residues. Trimming removed 6 bases at V and 2 bases at J, with 13 bases between. Germline loops: CDR1 MNHNS, CDR2 SASEGT.

The rearrangement joins TRBV6-1 to TRBJ1-2; 8 bases fit TRBD1. The ends lost 2 bases at V and 8 bases at J; junction bases unmatched: 4. The CDR3 sequence is 13 residues long. Germline CDR1 MNHNS, CDR2 SASEGT. CDR3 sequence reads: CASSELTGEGYTF. Written as DNA, the CDR3 is TGTGCCAGCAGTGAATTGACAGGGGAAGGCTACACCTTC.

The chain links TRBV10-3 to TRBJ2-3, with 8 bases identical to TRBD1. The V gene end was trimmed by 7 bases and the J gene end by 7 bases; junction bases not matched to a gene: 10. The CDR3 extends over 14 amino acids. Germline V gene sequence: CDR1 ENHRY, CDR2 SYGVKD. CDR3 coding DNA: TGTGCCATCACTATAGACAGGGGATCGAATACGCAGTATTTT. This gives the protein CAITIDRGSNTQYF.

CDR3 bases: TGTGCCAGCAGTGACACGGGACGGAGATTTTCGGATACGCAGTATTTT. It translates to CASSDTGRRFSDTQYF. The chain recombines TRBV6-1 with TRBJ2-3; D may match TRBD1 or TRBD2 (5 bases each). The length of the CDR3 is 16 residues. Trimming removed 3 bases at V and 6 bases at J, with 19 bases between. Germline values: CDR1 MNHNS, CDR2 SASEGT.

The rearrangement uses TRBV7-9 and TRBJ1-4; 8 bases fit TRBD1. Unmatched junction bases numbered 5, after V lost 1 base and J lost 7 bases. CDR1 and CDR2 from the germline V gene are SEHNR and FQNEAQ (reference sequence). CDR3 size: 15 residues. In nucleotides, the CDR3 is TGTGCCAGCAGCTTAGACGGACAGGGAGGTGAAAAACTGTTTTTT. Protein sequence: CASSLDGQGGEKLFF.

The genes are TRBV29-1 and TRBJ2-2; D unresolved. V lost 7 bases to trimming and J lost 5 bases, with 11 bases between them. Germline CDR1 is SQVTM and CDR2 is ANQGSEA. The CDR3 runs 12 residues. The CDR3 nucleotides are TGCAGCGCTCGACATGTAACCGGGGAGCTGTTTTTT. Translation: CSARHVTGELFF.

The chain carries TRBV30 and TRBJ1-2; D unclear. CDR3 length equals 11 residues. V was pared by 5 bases and J by 0 bases, with 4 bases between. Germline CDR1 GTSNPN, CDR2 SVGIG (reference sequence). CDR3 loop: CAWGPNYGYTF. CDR3 coding DNA: TGTGCCTGGGGCCCTAACTATGGCTACACCTTC.

The chain uses TRBV19 and TRBJ1-2, with 10 bases identical to TRBD1. V shed 6 bases and J 4 bases; nucleotides not matched to a gene: 5. There are 14 residues in the CDR3. In germline, CDR1 is LNHDA, CDR2 SQIVND (reference sequence). Here the CDR3 reads CASRRQGAGYGYTF. CDR3 in DNA: TGTGCCAGTAGACGACAGGGGGCCGGCTATGGCTACACCTTC.

The sample holds a few counts of this clone. The gene calls are TRBV18 and TRBJ2-2; D is unresolved. Between the trimmed V and J ends, which lost 0 bases and 7 bases, there was a span of 6 bases. This CDR3 is 13 amino acids long. Per germline, CDR1 KGHSH and CDR2 LQKENI. CDR3 sequence (DNA): TGTGCCAGCTCACCACCCTCGATCGGGGAGCTGTTTTTT. Translating it yields CASSPPSIGELFF. Supplemented by reference TRBV18 and TRBJ2-2, the full variable domain reads NAGVMQNPRHLVRRRGQEARLRCSPMKGHSHVYWYRQLPEEGLKFMVYLQKENIIDESGMPKERFSAEFPKEGPSILRIQQVVRGDSAAYFCASSPPSIGELFFGEGSRLTVL.